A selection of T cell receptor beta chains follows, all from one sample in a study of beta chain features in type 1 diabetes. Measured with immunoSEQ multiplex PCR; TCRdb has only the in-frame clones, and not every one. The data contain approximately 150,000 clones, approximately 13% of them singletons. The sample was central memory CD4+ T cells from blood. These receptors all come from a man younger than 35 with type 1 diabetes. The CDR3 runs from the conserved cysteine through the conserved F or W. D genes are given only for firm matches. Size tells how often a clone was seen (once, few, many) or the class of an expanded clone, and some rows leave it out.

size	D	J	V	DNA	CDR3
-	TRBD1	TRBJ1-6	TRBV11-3	TGTGCCAGCAGCCCCAGGTCAGACAGGGGCCCACAACCCCTCCACTTT	CASSPRSDRGPQPLHF
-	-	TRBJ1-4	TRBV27	TGTGCCAGCAGTTCCCGGGGGGTACAAGGTGAAAAACTGTTTTTT	CASSSRGVQGEKLFF
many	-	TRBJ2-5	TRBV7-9	TGTGCCAGCAGCTTAGCCCCGGCCCCAAAAGAGACCCAGTACTTC	CASSLAPAPKETQYF
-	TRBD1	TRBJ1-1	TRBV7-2	TGTGCCAGCAGCCCCAGGGGGGCGAACACTGAAGCTTTCTTT	CASSPRGANTEAFF
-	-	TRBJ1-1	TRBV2	TGTGCCAGCAGCGCCGCGTTGGGGTTCACTGAAGCTTTCTTT	CASSAALGFTEAFF
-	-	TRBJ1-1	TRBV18	TGTGCCAGCTCACCACTAACGGAGACTGAAGCTTTCTTT	CASSPLTETEAFF
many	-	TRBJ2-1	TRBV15	TGTGCCACCAGCAGAGATCTTGGCGGCAATGAGCAGTTCTTC	CATSRDLGGNEQFF
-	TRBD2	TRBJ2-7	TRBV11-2	TGTGCCAGCAGCTTGGGACTAGCGTATGAGCAGTACTTC	CASSLGLAYEQYF
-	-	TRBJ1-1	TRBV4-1	TGCGCCAGCAGCCAAAGCCGTGGCTGGGCCGCTTTCTTT	CASSQSRGWAAFF
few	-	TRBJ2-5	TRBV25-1	TGTGCCAGCAGGCAGGGGCCCCAAGAGACCCAGTACTTC	CASRQGPQETQYF
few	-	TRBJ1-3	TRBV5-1	TGCGCCAGCAGCTTGGAGTTCTCTGGAAACACCATATATTTT	CASSLEFSGNTIYF
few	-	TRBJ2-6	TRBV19	TGTGCCAGTAGACGGGACATAGGTGGGGCCAACGTCCTGACTTTC	CASRRDIGGANVLTF
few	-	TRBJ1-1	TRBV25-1	TGTGCCAGCAGTTCCTTCGGAGGGTTCACTGAAGCTTTCTTT	CASSSFGGFTEAFF
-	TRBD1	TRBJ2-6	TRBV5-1	TGCGCCAGCAGCTCCCCCCGACAGGGGGCAAGGGGGGCCAACGTCCTGACTTTC	CASSSPRQGARGANVLTF
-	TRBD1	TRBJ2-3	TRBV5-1	TGCGCCAGCAGCTTAACAGGGGATTCAGATACGCAGTATTTT	CASSLTGDSDTQYF
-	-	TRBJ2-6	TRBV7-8	TGTGCCAGCAGCTTAGGACGGAGTGAACTCTCTGGGGCCAACGTCCTGACTTTC	CASSLGRSELSGANVLTF
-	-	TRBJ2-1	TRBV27	TGTGCCAGCAGTCCAACCGGCTGGCCACAGGTCGATGAGCAGTTCTTC	CASSPTGWPQVDEQFF
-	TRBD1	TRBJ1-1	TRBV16	TGTGCCAGCAGCCGACAGGGGGACGGGAACACTGAAGCTTTCTTT	CASSRQGDGNTEAFF
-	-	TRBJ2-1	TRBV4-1	TGCGCCAGCAGCCAAGTTGGATTCGGAGCCGGCAACAATGAGCAGTTCTTC	CASSQVGFGAGNNEQFF
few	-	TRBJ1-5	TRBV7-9	TGTGCCAGCAGCTTAGCGAGGCAGGGGAGTCGCAATCAGCCCCAGCATTTT	CASSLARQGSRNQPQHF
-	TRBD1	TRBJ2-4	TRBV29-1	TGCAGCGCCCAACCACAGGGGGAAAACATTCAGTACTTC	CSAQPQGENIQYF
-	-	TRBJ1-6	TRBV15	TGTGCCACCAGCAGAGACTTGGCGGATAATTCACCCCTCCACTTT	CATSRDLADNSPLHF
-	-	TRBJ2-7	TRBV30	TGTGCCTGGAGGGGGCGGCAGTCCTACGAGCAGTACTTC	CAWRGRQSYEQYF
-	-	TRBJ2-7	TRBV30	TGTGCCTGGACCATATCAGGCAACGGCGAGCAGTACTTC	CAWTISGNGEQYF
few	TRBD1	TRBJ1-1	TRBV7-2	TGTGCCAGCAGCTTAGTGCAGGGGGGAACTGAAGCTTTCTTT	CASSLVQGGTEAFF
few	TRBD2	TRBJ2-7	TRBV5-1	TGCGCCAGCAGCTTGTTACCTAGCGGGGGCTCGTACGAGCAGTACTTC	CASSLLPSGGSYEQYF
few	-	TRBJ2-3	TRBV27	TGTGCCAGCAGTTATCCGGGAGAAGGGTTTAATACGCAGTATTTT	CASSYPGEGFNTQYF
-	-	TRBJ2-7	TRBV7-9	TGTGCCAGCAGCCCTACGGACTATTTGGCCGAGCAGTACTTC	CASSPTDYLAEQYF
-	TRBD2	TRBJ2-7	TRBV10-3	TGTGCCATCAGTGACCACACGGGGGGATCCGAGCAGTACTTC	CAISDHTGGSEQYF
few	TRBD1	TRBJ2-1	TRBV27	TGTGCCAGCAGAAAAGGACAGGGAGAGATCTATGAGCAGTTCTTC	CASRKGQGEIYEQFF
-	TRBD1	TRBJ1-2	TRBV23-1	TGCGCCAGCGGATCACAGGGGGCGCCTTCTCTTGGCTACACCTTC	CASGSQGAPSLGYTF
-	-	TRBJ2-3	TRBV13	TGTGCCAGCAGCTTAGCTAGTAGTACAGATACGCAGTATTTT	CASSLASSTDTQYF